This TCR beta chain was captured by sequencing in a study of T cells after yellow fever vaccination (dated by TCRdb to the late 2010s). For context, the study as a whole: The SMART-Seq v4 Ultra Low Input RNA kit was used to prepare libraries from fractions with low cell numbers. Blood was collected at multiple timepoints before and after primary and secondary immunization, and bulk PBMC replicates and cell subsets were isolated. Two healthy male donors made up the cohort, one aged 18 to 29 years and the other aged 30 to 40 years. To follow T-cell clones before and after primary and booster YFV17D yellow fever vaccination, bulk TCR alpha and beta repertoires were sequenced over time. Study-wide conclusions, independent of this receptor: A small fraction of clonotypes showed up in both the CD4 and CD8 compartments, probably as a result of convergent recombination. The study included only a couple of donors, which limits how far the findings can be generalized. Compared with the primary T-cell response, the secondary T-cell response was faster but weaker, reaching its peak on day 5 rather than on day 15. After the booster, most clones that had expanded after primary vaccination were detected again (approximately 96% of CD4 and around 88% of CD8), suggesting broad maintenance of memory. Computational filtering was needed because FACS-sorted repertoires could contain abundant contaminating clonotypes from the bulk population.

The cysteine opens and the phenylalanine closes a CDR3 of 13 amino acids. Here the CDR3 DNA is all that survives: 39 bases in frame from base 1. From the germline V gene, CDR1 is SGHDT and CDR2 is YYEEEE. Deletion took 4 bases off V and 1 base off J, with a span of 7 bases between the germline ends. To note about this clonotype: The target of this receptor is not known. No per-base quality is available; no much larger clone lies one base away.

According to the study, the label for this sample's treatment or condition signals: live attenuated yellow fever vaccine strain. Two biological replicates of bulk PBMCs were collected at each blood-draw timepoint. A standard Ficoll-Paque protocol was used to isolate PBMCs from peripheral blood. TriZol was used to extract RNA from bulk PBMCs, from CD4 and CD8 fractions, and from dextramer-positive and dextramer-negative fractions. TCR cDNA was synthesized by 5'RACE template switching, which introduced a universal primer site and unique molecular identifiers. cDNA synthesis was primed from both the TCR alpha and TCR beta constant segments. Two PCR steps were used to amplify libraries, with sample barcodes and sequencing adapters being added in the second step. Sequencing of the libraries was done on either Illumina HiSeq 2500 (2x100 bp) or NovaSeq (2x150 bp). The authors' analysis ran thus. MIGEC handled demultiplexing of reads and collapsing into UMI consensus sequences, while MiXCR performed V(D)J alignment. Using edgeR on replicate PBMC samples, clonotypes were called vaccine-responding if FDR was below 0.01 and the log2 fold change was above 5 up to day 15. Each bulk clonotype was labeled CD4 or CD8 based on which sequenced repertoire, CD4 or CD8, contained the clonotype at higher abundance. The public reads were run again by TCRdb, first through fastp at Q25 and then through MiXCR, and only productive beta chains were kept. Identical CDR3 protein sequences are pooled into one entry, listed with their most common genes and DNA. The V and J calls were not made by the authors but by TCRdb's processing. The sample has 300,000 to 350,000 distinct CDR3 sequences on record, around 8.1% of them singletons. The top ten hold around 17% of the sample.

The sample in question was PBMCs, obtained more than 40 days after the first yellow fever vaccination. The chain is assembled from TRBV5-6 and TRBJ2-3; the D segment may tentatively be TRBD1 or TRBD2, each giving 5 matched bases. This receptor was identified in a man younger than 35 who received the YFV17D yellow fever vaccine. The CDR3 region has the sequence CASSMGGTDTQYF. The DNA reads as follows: TGTGCCAGCAGCATGGGGGGCACAGATACGCAGTATTTT.